This T cell receptor (beta chain) was retrieved from a study of cytomegalovirus exposure and HLA in healthy donors. The wider study: In an early release, HLA-typed donors contributed roughly 85 million unique TCR sequences. Findings and caveats of the study: Later, an analysis showed that TCR beta chains associated with HLA were more clonally expanded than others that were equally common. HLA allele associations emerged for roughly 17,000 TCR beta sequences in a later analysis, at 0.05 false discovery rate. Excluded: some indistinguishable V segments such as TRBV6-2 and TRBV6-3.

There are 14 residues in the CDR3. Germline CDR1 MNHNS, CDR2 SASEGT. V shed 4 bases and J shed 1 base, with 10 bases lying between them. As to this clone: No antigen is known for it.

A multiplex PCR was run with 60 Vbeta primers and 13 Jbeta primers. Profiling relied on immunoSEQ multiplex PCR, and the TCRdb table lists in-frame clones only, not all of them. The data show 150,000 or so clones, around 10% seen once. This receptor was taken from a man aged 45-60 years in good health and CMV-seronegative. The material sequenced was PBMCs. The V gene is TRBV6-1, the J gene TRBJ1-1; D is undetermined. The CDR3: CASSGREWNTEAFF. The CDR3 nucleotides read TGTGCCAGCAGTGGGAGGGAGTGGAACACTGAAGCTTTCTTT.